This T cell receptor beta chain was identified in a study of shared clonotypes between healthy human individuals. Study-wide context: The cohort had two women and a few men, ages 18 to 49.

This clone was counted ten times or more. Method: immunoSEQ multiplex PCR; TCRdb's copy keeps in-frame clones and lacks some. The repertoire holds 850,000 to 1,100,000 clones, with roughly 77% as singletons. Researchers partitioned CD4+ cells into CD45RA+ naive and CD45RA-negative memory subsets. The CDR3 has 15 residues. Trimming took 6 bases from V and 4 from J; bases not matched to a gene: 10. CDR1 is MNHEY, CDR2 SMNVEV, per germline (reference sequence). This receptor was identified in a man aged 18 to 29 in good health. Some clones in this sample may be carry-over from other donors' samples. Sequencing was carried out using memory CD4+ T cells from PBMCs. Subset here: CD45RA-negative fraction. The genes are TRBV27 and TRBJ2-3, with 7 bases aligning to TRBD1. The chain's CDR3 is CASSPGQVNSDTQYF. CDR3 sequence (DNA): TGTGCCAGCAGCCCCGGACAGGTTAATTCAGATACGCAGTATTTT.